This TCR beta chain was profiled in a study of blood T cell repertoires in COVID-19. TCRdb's table, derived via immunoSEQ multiplex PCR, lists solely in-frame clones and lacks some. Found here are 55,000 to 90,000 clones, 75% to 95% of them singletons; the top ten hold about an eighth. CDR3 length: 14 amino acids. Trimming took 8 bases from V and 6 from J; bases not matched to a gene: 9. CDR1 is SGHAT and CDR2 is FQNNGV in the germline V gene. The sequenced sample was peripheral blood. J is TRBJ2-2 and V is TRBV11-2; 7 bases are a match to TRBD2. This receptor was obtained from a human donor with active COVID-19. The donor label of this sample is uncertain. Here the CDR3 DNA reads TGTGCCAGCCGTCCGGGGCTAGCGGCCGGGGAGCTGTTTTTT. This gives the protein CASRPGLAAGELFF.